Listed here are 31 T cell receptor beta chains from one sample, sequenced in a study of Graves' ophthalmopathy and Graves' hyperthyroidism. Using RNA transcripts, the TCR beta CDR3 regions were amplified. Following a first-round RT-PCR that used HTBI primers, a second-round multiplex PCR was carried out. TCRdb processed the multiplex PCR reads anew with MiXCR; each CDR3 protein has one entry. This sample yields approximately 700,000 distinct CDR3 sequences, of which roughly 41% are seen a single time; approximately 43% belongs to the top ten. The sample comprised peripheral blood. Receptors originate from an adult man with Graves' ophthalmopathy.

This clonotype was picked up a small number of times. The chain is built from TRBV7-3 and TRBJ2-2; D tentatively reads TRBD1 or TRBD2 (6 bases each). The CDR3 covers 14 residues. Germline lookup yields CDR1 SGHTA and CDR2 FQGTGA. V was clipped by 6 bases and J by 4 bases, with 12 bases between them. CDR3 nucleotides: TGTGCCAGCAGGTTCGGGGGCGGCACCGGGGAGCTGTTTTTT. It is translated as CASRFGGGTGELFF.

This clonotype was seen ten or more times. J is TRBJ1-2 and V is TRBV29-1; TRBD1 aligns across 9 bases. Germline loops: CDR1 SQVTM, CDR2 ANQGSEA. The CDR3 covers 11 residues. Trimming removed 7 bases from V and 6 bases from J; junction bases left unmatched: 3. In nucleotides, the CDR3 is TGCAGCGCACAGGGGGCGCATGGCTACACCTTC. Protein product: CSAQGAHGYTF.

V gene TRBV7-2 combines with J gene TRBJ2-2; D might be TRBD2 (5 bases). The CDR3 spans 17 residues. Germline assignment: CDR1 SGHTA and CDR2 FQGNSA. Between the trimmed V and J ends, which lost 1 base and 3 bases, there was a span of 15 bases. CDR3 sequence: CASSLDKAGLHTGELFF. Written as DNA, the CDR3 is TGTGCCAGCAGCTTAGATAAGGCGGGCCTCCACACCGGGGAGCTGTTTTTT.

The sample holds one count of this clonotype. The chain is built from TRBV6-5 and TRBJ1-3; D possibly corresponds to TRBD1 (6 bases). V shed 8 bases and J shed 0 bases, with 14 bases lying between them. Germline values: CDR1 MNHEY, CDR2 SVGAGI. This CDR3 region has 15 residues. The CDR3 DNA reads as TGTGCCAGCCGGGAGGAGGACAGCTCTGGAAACACCATATATTTT. Its translation is CASREEDSSGNTIYF.

Concerning this clonotype itself: At one boundary the junction diverges from the germline segment, which might be a read error. The rearrangement joins TRBV6-5 to TRBJ1-4; 7 bases are shared with TRBD1. The CDR3 extends over 14 amino acids. Germline V CDR1 and CDR2: MNHEY, SVGAGI. The CDR3 DNA is TGTGCCAGCAGTTATGACAGGGTAGATGAAAAGCTGTTTTTT. Its translation: CASSYDRVDEKLFF.

This clonotype came up many times. The chain links TRBV7-9 to TRBJ2-6; D is unclear. In germline, CDR1 is SEHNR, CDR2 FQNEAQ (reference sequence). Trimming pared 0 bases from V and 3 bases from J, leaving 3 bases between. The CDR3 extends over 14 amino acids. The CDR3 nucleotides are TGTGCCAGCAGCTTAGCAGGTGGGGCCAACGTCCTGACTTTC. Translation gives CASSLAGGANVLTF.

To note about this clonotype: One end of the junction varies from germline; a read error may be responsible. The CDR3 loop is CASSYWAADNSPLHF. The DNA for the CDR3 is TGTGCCAGCAGTTACTGGGCGGCTGATAATTCACCCCTCCACTTT. The rearrangement links TRBV10-3 to TRBJ1-6, with D unresolved. This CDR3 region has 15 residues. Germline V gene sequence: CDR1 ENHRY, CDR2 SYGVKD.

The genes are TRBV20-1 and TRBJ2-5; D call uncertain. The V gene lost 6 bases and the J gene lost 6 bases, with 11 bases spanning the gap. Looked up from germline, CDR1 is DFQATT and CDR2 is SNEGSKA (reference sequence). This CDR3 contains 11 residues. The CDR3 here is CSATYRQTQYF. CDR3 bases: TGCAGTGCGACCTACCGACAGACCCAGTACTTC.

This chain connects TRBV20-1 to TRBJ1-5; 8 nucleotides line up with TRBD1. This CDR3 has 14 residues. The ends lost 7 bases at V and 5 bases at J; junction bases unmatched: 10. The germline V gene encodes CDR1 DFQATT and CDR2 SNEGSKA (reference sequence). DNA of the CDR3: TGCAGTGGGGCGGGGACAGGAGCGTATCAGCCCCAGCATTTT. It specifies CSGAGTGAYQPQHF.

The gene calls are TRBV7-2 and TRBJ2-2; D unclear. The germline V and J ends were trimmed by 5 bases and 3 bases, with 13 bases remaining between them. The CDR3 is made up of 15 amino acids. CDR1 SGHTA and CDR2 FQGNSA come from the germline V gene. The CDR3 protein is CASSPRPPHTGELFF. CDR3 nucleotides: TGTGCCAGCAGCCCCAGGCCCCCGCACACCGGGGAGCTGTTTTTT. Complete variable domain (other parts from reference TRBV7-2 and TRBJ2-2): GAGVSQSPSNKVTEKGKDVELRCDPISGHTALYWYRQSLGQGLEFLIYFQGNSAPDKSGLPSDRFSAERTGGSVSTLTIQRTQQEDSAVYLCASSPRPPHTGELFFGEGSRLTVL.

The chain recombines TRBV15 with TRBJ1-2; D not certain. V lost 1 base to trimming and J lost 8 bases, with 14 bases between them. Germline loops: CDR1 LNHNV, CDR2 YYDKDF (reference sequence). This CDR3 has 14 residues. Written as DNA, the CDR3 is TGTGCCACCAGCAGAGGGAAATCCATATCGGGCTACACCTTC. Translation: CATSRGKSISGYTF.

The rearrangement uses TRBV2 and TRBJ2-5; D ambiguous. This CDR3 region has 12 residues. CDR1 is SNHLY and CDR2 is FYNNEI in the germline V gene. V was clipped by 3 bases and J by 5 bases, with 7 bases between them. CDR3 loop: CASSDALETQYF. The CDR3 region has the DNA TGTGCCAGCAGTGATGCATTGGAGACCCAGTACTTC.

Comments on this clonotype: Because it lacks the conserved phenylalanine or tryptophan at the end, this CDR3 is likely a read error. The chain has TRBV7-9 and TRBJ1-2, with 9 positions matching TRBD1. The CDR3 extends over 13 amino acids. J gave up 7 bases and V 7 bases, and 7 bases lay outside the gene matches. Germline CDR1 reads SEHNR; CDR2 reads FQNEAQ (reference sequence). This CDR3 is CASTRTGGSGYTL. The CDR3 DNA is TGTGCCAGCACCCGAACAGGGGGCTCTGGCTACACCCTC.

Notes on this clonotype: A much larger clone lies one base from this, so it may be a read error. The rearrangement uses TRBV9 and TRBJ2-5; the D is unclear. The germline V gene has CDR1 SGDLS and CDR2 YYNGEE. The CDR3 spans 14 residues. CDR3 region: CVSSVRWGPETQYF. CDR3 sequence (DNA): TGTGTCAGCAGCGTACGATGGGGTCCGGAGACCCAGTACTTC.

This clonotype has ten or more counts. The V call is TRBV29-1, the J call TRBJ2-7; D is ambiguous. The germline gives CDR1 SQVTM, CDR2 ANQGSEA. Trimming removed 4 bases from V and 7 bases from J, with 11 bases in between. This CDR3 spans 11 amino acids. The CDR3 protein is CSVATGVEQYF. Written as DNA, the CDR3 is TGCAGCGTTGCCACCGGTGTAGAGCAGTACTTC.

Only a few counts were recorded for this clonotype. At one end, the junction sequence differs from germline, possibly due to a read error. The chain is built from TRBV7-3 and TRBJ1-1; D not resolved. This CDR3 region has 12 residues. Germline CDR1 SGHTA, CDR2 FQGTGA. The DNA for the CDR3 is TGTACCAGCAGCGCGGGGATCGGAAGAGCTTTCTTT. The encoded protein is CTSSAGIGRAFF.

This clonotype was detected once. One end of the junction is discordant with germline, which a read error may explain. The chain couples TRBV19 to TRBJ1-1; 10 nucleotides line up with TRBD1. Germline V gives CDR1 LNHDA, CDR2 SQIVND (reference sequence). The CDR3 consists of 10 residues. Written as DNA, the CDR3 is TGTGCCAGTAGTATCGCGGGACAGGGGTTT. Its protein is CASSIAGQGF.

With respect to this clonotype: A much larger clone lies a single base off, so this may be a read error. The V gene is TRBV10-3, the J gene TRBJ2-2; D unresolved. The germline V gene encodes CDR1 ENHRY and CDR2 SYGVKD. The CDR3 extends over 16 amino acids. Trimming took 10 bases from V and 0 from J, leaving 18 bases between them. Written as DNA, the CDR3 is TGTGCCACCTTGGGCGAGAGGAACGCGAACACCGGGGAGCTGTTTTTT. Amino acids: CATLGERNANTGELFF.

Many counts were recorded for this clonotype. The chain employs TRBV20-1 and TRBJ1-4, with a possible D match to TRBD1 (6 bases). Germline CDR1 is DFQATT and CDR2 is SNEGSKA (reference sequence). CDR3 length equals 13 residues. V lost 4 bases to trimming and J lost 9 bases, with 15 bases between them. CDR3 coding DNA: TGCAGTGCTATAAGACAGGCGTCGCAAAAACTGTTTTTT. It is translated as CSAIRQASQKLFF.

This clonotype was seen many times. This sequence joins TRBV10-3 and TRBJ2-7; weak D call: TRBD1 (6 bases). CDR3 length: 14 amino acids. V shed 2 bases and J shed 2 bases, with 10 bases lying between them. CDR1 is ENHRY and CDR2 is SYGVKD in the germline V gene. CDR3 residues: CAISETGPPYEQYF. In DNA, the CDR3 is TGTGCCATCAGTGAGACAGGGCCCCCCTACGAGCAGTACTTC.

As regards this clonotype: At one of its ends the junction is not consistent with the germline gene, which may arise from a read error. The chain carries TRBV7-4 and TRBJ2-7; TRBD1 matches 9 bases. This CDR3 has 15 residues. CDR1 is SGHVT and CDR2 is SQSDAQ in the germline V gene. CDR3 coding DNA: TGCGCCAGCAGCCGAGCTGACAGGGGGGGGTACGAGCAGTACTTC. Protein product: CASSRADRGGYEQYF. The full variable domain, with the rest looked up from reference TRBV7-4 and TRBJ2-7, is GAGVSQSPRYKVAKRGRDVALRCDSISGHVTLYWYRQTLGQGSEVLTYSQSDAQRDKSGRPSGRFSAERPERSVSTLKIQRTEQGDSAVYLCASSRADRGGYEQYFGPGTRLTVT.

There are many counts of this clonotype. The genes are TRBV2 and TRBJ1-2, with D perhaps matching TRBD1 (6 bases). CDR1 and CDR2 (germline): SNHLY, FYNNEI. The V and J ends lost 1 base and 4 bases respectively, with 13 bases between them. This CDR3 contains 15 residues. The CDR3 nucleotides read TGTGCCAGCAGTGAAGAAGGGGGTCTGGCCTATGGCTACACCTTC. It is translated as CASSEEGGLAYGYTF.

The chain links TRBV7-9 to TRBJ2-7, with a weak D call TRBD1 (5 bases). The CDR3 is 15 residues long. V gave up 1 base and J gave up 5 bases, with 15 bases separating them. Germline V gene data show CDR1 as SEHNR and CDR2 as FQNEAQ (reference sequence). As DNA, the CDR3 is TGTGCCAGCAGCTTAGTAGGCCAGGGATTCCACGAGCAGTACTTC. This sequence encodes CASSLVGQGFHEQYF.

Remarks on this clonotype: The junction does not match germline at one end; this may be a read error. V gene TRBV10-3 combines with J gene TRBJ2-7; D not certain. The CDR3 totals 13 residues. From germline, CDR1 is ENHRY and CDR2 SYGVKD. CDR3 nucleotide sequence: TGTGCCAGCAGTTTATTACCTGCTCACGAGCAGTACTTC. This codes for CASSLLPAHEQYF.

The chain combines TRBV30 with TRBJ2-5; no firm D call. V lost 2 bases and J lost 6, with 10 bases in between. CDR1 is GTSNPN, CDR2 SVGIG, per germline (reference sequence). The CDR3 loop spans 12 amino acids. The CDR3 region has the DNA TGTGCCTGGAGTAACTTCGGAAAGACCCAGTACTTC. This translates into CAWSNFGKTQYF.

This clonotype was detected a few times. The chain has TRBV30 and TRBJ2-5; TRBD1 matches at 12 bases. V lost 5 bases, J lost 5 bases, and 9 bases stayed unmatched. This CDR3 has 15 residues. Germline V gene data show CDR1 as GTSNPN and CDR2 as SVGIG (reference sequence). This CDR3 is CAWGDRGLLGETQYF. As DNA, the CDR3 is TGTGCCTGGGGGGACAGGGGGCTACTTGGGGAGACCCAGTACTTC.

V usage is TRBV9 and J usage is TRBJ2-5; TRBD1 matches at 9 bases. Germline V gene sequence: CDR1 SGDLS, CDR2 YYNGEE. There are 15 residues in the CDR3. Unmatched junction bases numbered 6, after V lost 3 bases and J lost 3 bases. The CDR3 bases are TGTGCCAGCAGCGCCGAAGGGACAGGGAAAGAGACCCAGTACTTC. This gives the protein CASSAEGTGKETQYF.

This chain connects TRBV29-1 to TRBJ1-5; D possibly corresponds to TRBD1 (6 bases). The V gene's germline CDR1 is SQVTM and CDR2 ANQGSEA. The CDR3 totals 14 residues. V was cut by 8 bases and J by 3 bases, with 17 bases left in between. The CDR3 region has the DNA TGCAGCTTAGTTGGAGGGGGTGTCAATCAGCCCCAGCATTTT. The encoded protein is CSLVGGGVNQPQHF.

The count of this clonotype is one. V and J are TRBV20-1 and TRBJ1-2; D perhaps matches TRBD1 (5 bases). The CDR3 is made up of 16 amino acids. Germline V gives CDR1 DFQATT, CDR2 SNEGSKA (reference sequence). V lost 0 bases, J lost 1 base, and 15 bases lay in between. The CDR3 DNA reads TGCAGTGCTAGAGAGGGGGAGTGGGACTATAACTATGGCTACACCTTC. This codes for CSAREGEWDYNYGYTF.

The CDR3 reads CSVGGTGVQETQYF. The CDR3 bases are TGCAGCGTCGGGGGGACAGGGGTTCAAGAGACCCAGTACTTC. The V call is TRBV29-1, the J call TRBJ2-5, with 10 bases matching TRBD1. Germline V lookup: CDR1 SQVTM, CDR2 ANQGSEA. V dropped 6 bases and J dropped 2; count of bases not matched to a gene: 6. This CDR3 contains 14 residues.

The rearrangement uses TRBV7-2 and TRBJ1-1, with 7 bases aligning to TRBD1. Unmatched junction bases numbered 9, after V lost 5 bases and J lost 0 bases. The germline CDR1 and CDR2 sequences are SGHTA and FQGNSA. The CDR3 loop spans 16 amino acids. The CDR3 sequence: CASSPEGQGVNTEAFF. The CDR3 DNA is TGTGCCAGCAGCCCGGAGGGGCAGGGGGTGAACACTGAAGCTTTCTTT.